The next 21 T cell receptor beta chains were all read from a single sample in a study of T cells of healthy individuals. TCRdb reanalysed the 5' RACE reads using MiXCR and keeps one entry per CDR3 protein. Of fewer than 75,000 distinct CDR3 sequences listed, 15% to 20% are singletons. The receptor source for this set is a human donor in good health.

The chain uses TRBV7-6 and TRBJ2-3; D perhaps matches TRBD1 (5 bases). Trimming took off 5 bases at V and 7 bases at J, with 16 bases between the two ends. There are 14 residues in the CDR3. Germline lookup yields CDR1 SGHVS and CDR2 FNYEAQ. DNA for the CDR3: TGTGCCAGCAGCCCTCCCAGGGATTCGAATACGCAGTATTTT. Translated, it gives CASSPPRDSNTQYF. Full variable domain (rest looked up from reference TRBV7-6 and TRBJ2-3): GAGVSQSPRYKVTKRGQDVALRCDPISGHVSLYWYRQALGQGPEFLTYFNYEAQQDKSGLPNDRFSAERPEGSISTLTIQRTEQRDSAMYRCASSPPRDSNTQYFGPGTRLTVL.

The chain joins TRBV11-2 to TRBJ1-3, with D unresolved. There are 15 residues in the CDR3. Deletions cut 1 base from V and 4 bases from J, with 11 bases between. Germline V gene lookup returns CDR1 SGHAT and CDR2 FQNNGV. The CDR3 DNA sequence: TGTGCCAGCAGCTTAGGCCTTCGCAACGGAAACACCATATATTTT. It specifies CASSLGLRNGNTIYF.

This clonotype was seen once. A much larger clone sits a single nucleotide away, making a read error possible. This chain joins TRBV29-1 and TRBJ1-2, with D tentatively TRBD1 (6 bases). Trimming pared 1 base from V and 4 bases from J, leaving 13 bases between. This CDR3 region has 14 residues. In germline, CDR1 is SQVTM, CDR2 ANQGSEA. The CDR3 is CSVEGGWGPYGYTF. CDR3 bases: TGCAGCGTTGAAGGGGGCTGGGGGCCCTATGGCTACACCTTC.

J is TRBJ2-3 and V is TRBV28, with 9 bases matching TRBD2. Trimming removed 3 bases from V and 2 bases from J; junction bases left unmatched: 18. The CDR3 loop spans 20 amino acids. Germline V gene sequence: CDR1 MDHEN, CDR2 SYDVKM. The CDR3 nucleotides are TGTGCCAGCAGTTTCCTTTCCGAGGTAGCGGGAGAGGCTCCCACAGATACGCAGTATTTT. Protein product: CASSFLSEVAGEAPTDTQYF.

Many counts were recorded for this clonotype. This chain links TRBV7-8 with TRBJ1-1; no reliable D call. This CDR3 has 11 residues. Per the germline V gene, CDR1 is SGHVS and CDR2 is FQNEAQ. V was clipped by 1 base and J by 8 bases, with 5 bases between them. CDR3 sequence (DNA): TGTGCCAGCAGCTTAGGGACGGAAGCTTTCTTT. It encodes CASSLGTEAFF. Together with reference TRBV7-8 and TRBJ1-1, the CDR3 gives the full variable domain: GAGVSQSPRYKVAKRGQDVALRCDPISGHVSLFWYQQALGQGPEFLTYFQNEAQLDKSGLPSDRFFAERPEGSVSTLKIQRTQQEDSAVYLCASSLGTEAFFGQGTRLTVV.

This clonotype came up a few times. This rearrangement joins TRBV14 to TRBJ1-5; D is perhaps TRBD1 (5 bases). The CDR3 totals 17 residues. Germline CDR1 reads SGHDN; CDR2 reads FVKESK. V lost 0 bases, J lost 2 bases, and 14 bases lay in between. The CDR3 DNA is TGTGCCAGCAGCCAAGAAACGCTCAGGGTCTGCAATCAGCCCCAGCATTTT. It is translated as CASSQETLRVCNQPQHF.

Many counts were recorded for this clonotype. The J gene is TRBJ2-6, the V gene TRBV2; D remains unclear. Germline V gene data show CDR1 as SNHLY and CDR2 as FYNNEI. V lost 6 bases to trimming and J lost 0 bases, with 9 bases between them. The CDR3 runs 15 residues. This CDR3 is CASRQKISGANVLTF. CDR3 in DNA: TGTGCCAGCAGACAAAAAATCTCTGGGGCCAACGTCCTGACTTTC.

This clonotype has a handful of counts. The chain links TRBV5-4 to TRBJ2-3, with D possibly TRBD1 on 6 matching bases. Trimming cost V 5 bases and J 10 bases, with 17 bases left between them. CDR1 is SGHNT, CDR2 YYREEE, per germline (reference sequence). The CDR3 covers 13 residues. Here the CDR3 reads CASRGTLVGPQYF. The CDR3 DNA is TGTGCCAGCAGAGGGACACTAGTCGGGCCGCAGTATTTT.

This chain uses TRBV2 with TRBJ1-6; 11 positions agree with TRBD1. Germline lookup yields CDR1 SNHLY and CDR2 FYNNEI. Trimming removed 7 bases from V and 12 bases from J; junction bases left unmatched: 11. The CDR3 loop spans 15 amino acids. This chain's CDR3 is CASTNSDRGPGPLHF. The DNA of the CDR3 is TGTGCCAGCACTAACTCGGACAGGGGGCCCGGACCCCTCCACTTT.

CDR3 residues: CASRGLAGTYNEQFF. Here the CDR3 DNA reads TGTGCCAGCAGAGGTCTAGCGGGAACATACAATGAGCAGTTCTTC. The chain joins TRBV14 to TRBJ2-1; TRBD2 aligns across 9 bases. Germline lookup yields CDR1 SGHDN and CDR2 FVKESK. The CDR3 extends over 15 amino acids. The ends lost 6 bases at V and 4 bases at J; junction bases unmatched: 7.

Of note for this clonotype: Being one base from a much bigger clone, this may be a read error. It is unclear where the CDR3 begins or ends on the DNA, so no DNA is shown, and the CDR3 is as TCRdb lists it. CDR3 residues: CPSSTRWGPGIF. V usage is TRBV6-5 and J usage is TRBJ1-2; the D segment call TRBD1 is taken from the table without a DNA check. CDR1 and CDR2 (germline): MNHEY, SVGAGI. The CDR3 adds up to 12 amino acids, both ends counted.

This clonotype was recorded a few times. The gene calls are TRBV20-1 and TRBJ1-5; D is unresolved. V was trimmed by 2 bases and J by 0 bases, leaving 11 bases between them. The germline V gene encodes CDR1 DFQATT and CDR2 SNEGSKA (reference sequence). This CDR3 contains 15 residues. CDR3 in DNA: TGCAGTGCTAGAAGGTCCGCCAATAGCAATCAGCCCCAGCATTTT. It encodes CSARRSANSNQPQHF.

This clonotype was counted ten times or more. This CDR3 reads CASSQGTAEDTQYF. The CDR3 coding sequence is TGCGCCAGCAGCCAGGGGACGGCCGAAGATACGCAGTATTTT. The genes are TRBV5-1 and TRBJ2-3; D possibly corresponds to TRBD1 (6 bases). The germline V and J ends were trimmed by 4 bases and 5 bases, with 14 bases remaining between them. The CDR3 runs 14 residues. The germline CDR1 and CDR2 sequences are SGHRS and YFSETQ.

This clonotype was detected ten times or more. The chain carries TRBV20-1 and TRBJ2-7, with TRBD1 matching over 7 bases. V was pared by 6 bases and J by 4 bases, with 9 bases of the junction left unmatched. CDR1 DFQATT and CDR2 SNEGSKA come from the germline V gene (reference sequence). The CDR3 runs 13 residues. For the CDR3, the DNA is TGCAGTGCCACCGGGACAGCGCCTTACGAGCAGTACTTC. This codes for CSATGTAPYEQYF.

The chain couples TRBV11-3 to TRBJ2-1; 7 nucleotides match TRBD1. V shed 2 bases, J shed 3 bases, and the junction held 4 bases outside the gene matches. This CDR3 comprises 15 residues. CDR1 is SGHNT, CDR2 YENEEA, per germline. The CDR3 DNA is TGTGCCAGCAGCTTAAACAGGGGTATCTACAATGAGCAGTTCTTC. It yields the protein CASSLNRGIYNEQFF.

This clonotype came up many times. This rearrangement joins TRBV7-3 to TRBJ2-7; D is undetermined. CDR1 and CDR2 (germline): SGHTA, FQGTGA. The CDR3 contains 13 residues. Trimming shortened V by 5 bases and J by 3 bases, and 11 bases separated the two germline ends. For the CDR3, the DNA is TGTGCCAGCAGCCGCGGTCCAGACTACGAGCAGTACTTC. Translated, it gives CASSRGPDYEQYF.

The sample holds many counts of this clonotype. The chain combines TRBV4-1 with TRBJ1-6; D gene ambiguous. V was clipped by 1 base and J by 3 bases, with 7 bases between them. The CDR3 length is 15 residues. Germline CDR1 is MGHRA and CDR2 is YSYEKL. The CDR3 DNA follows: TGCGCCAGCAGCCAAGGACTGAACTATAATTCACCCCTCCACTTT. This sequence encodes CASSQGLNYNSPLHF.

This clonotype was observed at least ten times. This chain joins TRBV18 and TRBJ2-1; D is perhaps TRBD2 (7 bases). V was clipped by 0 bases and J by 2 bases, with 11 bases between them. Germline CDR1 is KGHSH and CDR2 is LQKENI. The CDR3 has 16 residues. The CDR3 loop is CASSPPGGAPYNEQFF. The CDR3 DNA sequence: TGTGCCAGCTCACCACCGGGGGGGGCCCCCTACAATGAGCAGTTCTTC.

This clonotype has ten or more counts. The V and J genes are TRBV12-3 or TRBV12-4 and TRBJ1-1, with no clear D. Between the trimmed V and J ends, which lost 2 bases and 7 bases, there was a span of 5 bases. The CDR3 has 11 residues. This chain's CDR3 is CASSLPDEAFF. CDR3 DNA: TGTGCCAGCAGTTTACCGGATGAAGCTTTCTTT.

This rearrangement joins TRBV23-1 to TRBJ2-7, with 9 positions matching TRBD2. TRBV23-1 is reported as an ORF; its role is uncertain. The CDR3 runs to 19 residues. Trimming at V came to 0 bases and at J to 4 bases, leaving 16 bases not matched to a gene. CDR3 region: CASSQSKGSLSGGLYEQYF. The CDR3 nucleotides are TGCGCCAGCAGTCAATCAAAAGGGTCCCTTAGCGGGGGTTTATACGAGCAGTACTTC.

The CDR3 region is CSAQTESSYNEQFF. The CDR3 bases are TGCAGTGCTCAGACGGAGAGCTCCTACAATGAGCAGTTCTTC. This chain joins TRBV20-1 and TRBJ2-1; D uncertain. Germline lookup yields CDR1 DFQATT and CDR2 SNEGSKA (reference sequence). V lost 5 bases to trimming and J lost 0 bases, with 11 bases between them. The CDR3 contains 14 residues.